This TCR beta chain was identified in a study of cytomegalovirus exposure and HLA in healthy donors. Study-wide findings and caveats: Differences between HLA loci emerged in a later analysis of TCR association rates, with DRB1 most and HLA-C fewest. TCR beta chains numbering under 200 were designated cytomegalovirus-associated. Judged likely to be a sequencing artifact was a cluster of highly shared sequence variants.

PCR used 60 Vbeta primers and 13 Jbeta primers. TCRdb's copy holds only in-frame clones and misses some; the assay was immunoSEQ multiplex PCR. This sample has over 100,000 clones, with about 78% found just once. In this sample, this clone turned up a few times. Its matching antigen is unknown. The germline V gene encodes CDR1 LNHNV and CDR2 YYDKDF (reference sequence). The CDR3 is 13 amino acids. V was clipped by 0 bases and J by 7 bases, with 7 bases between them. The donors comprised healthy bone marrow donors. The chain recombines TRBV15 with TRBJ2-1; D may be TRBD1 (6 bases). The TCR comes from a female donor in good health and CMV-seronegative. Sequencing was carried out using PBMCs. The CDR3: CATSRDRGNEQFF. The CDR3 nucleotides read TGTGCCACCAGCAGAGATAGGGGGAATGAGCAGTTCTTC.